Listed below are T cell receptor beta chains from one sample, sequenced in a study of PD-1 blockade in mismatch repair-deficient tumors. Clones were sequenced by immunoSEQ multiplex PCR, and TCRdb holds only the in-frame ones, with some missing. In the table there are 40,000 to 60,000 clones, over 65% of which are singletons. The sample consisted of peripheral blood, taken 4 weeks after starting pembrolizumab. The receptors here all came from an adult with mismatch repair-deficient cancer. Both conserved end residues are trimmed from each CDR3.

j_call v_call cdr3_aa
TRBJ1-4 TRBV11-3 ASKEIKREKLF
TRBJ1-1 TRBV19 ASSILQGSTEAF
TRBJ2-3 TRBV4-2 ASSQDLGTDTQY
TRBJ2-1 TRBV9 ASSGGTSGNSYNEQF
TRBJ2-5 TRBV12-5 ASGLLETQY
TRBJ2-5 TRBV18 ASSPSGDGTQY
TRBJ2-3 TRBV6-5 ASSYLGGSTDTQY
TRBJ2-5 TRBV5-6 ASSLMQETQY
TRBJ2-5 TRBV7-2 ASSFGQELETQY
TRBJ1-1 TRBV29-1 SVRQGDTEAF
TRBJ2-4 TRBV19 ASSPPQNIQY
TRBJ1-3 TRBV6-5 ASSRRSSGNTIY
TRBJ2-7 TRBV2 ASSFRGSSLEQY
TRBJ1-1 TRBV30 AWSRGLRWNTEAF
TRBJ2-3 TRBV5-1 ASSVRGITDTQY
TRBJ2-7 TRBV7-8 ASSLGFQSTYEQY
TRBJ2-5 TRBV5-5 ASVRSLGSGTQY
TRBJ1-5 TRBV28 ASSLPSGGAGQPQH
TRBJ2-2 TRBV18 ASSPFGSANTGELF
TRBJ1-5 TRBV6-6 AIGTGGVQPQH
TRBJ2-7 TRBV9 ASTPGPDPYEQY
TRBJ2-7 TRBV18 ASSPAGRAYEQY
TRBJ2-7 TRBV11-3 ASSLALTYEQY
TRBJ2-2 TRBV4-3 ASSQVQDTGELF
TRBJ2-7 TRBV7-2 ASAKGTTGYEQY
TRBJ2-6 TRBV2 ASRPTGANVLT
TRBJ1-1 TRBV30 AWSLIEDTEAF
TRBJ2-5 TRBV19 ASTQTSGIQETQY
TRBJ2-7 TRBV1 TSSQGPSGSNEQY
TRBJ1-3 TRBV25-1 ASRASGNTIY
TRBJ1-5 TRBV27 ASSLDRYQPQH
TRBJ2-7 TRBV5-4 ASSPGVRGREQY
TRBJ2-1 TRBV18 ASSPTGGGGAEQF
TRBJ1-4 TRBV7-2 ASSLGGGSNEKLF
TRBJ1-3 TRBV4-1 ASSLDPGSGNTIY
TRBJ1-1 TRBV7-8 ASSLAWGSGTEAF
TRBJ2-6 TRBV27 ASSLLGDRGISGANVLT